Below are 15 T cell receptor beta chains sequenced from a single sample in a study of T cell responses to AZD1222 COVID-19 vaccine. The data were produced by immunoSEQ multiplex PCR, yet TCRdb's version contains in-frame clones alone and is incomplete. Altogether tens of thousands of clones are present, approximately 90% being singletons, with the ten largest covering 20% to 25%. The input for sequencing was peripheral blood, taken on day 0 of AZD1222 vaccination. These receptors were obtained from an adult in good health.

CDR3 in amino acids: CASSLGVAYEQYF. The DNA of the CDR3 is TGTGCCAGCAGCTTGGGGGTAGCCTACGAGCAGTACTTC. The chain has TRBV5-4 and TRBJ2-7, with D uncertain. V was cut by 0 bases and J by 2 bases, with 6 bases left in between. The CDR3 has 13 residues. Germline V CDR1 and CDR2: SGHNT, YYREEE (reference sequence).

The chain uses TRBV5-1 and TRBJ2-7; D gene uncertain. CDR3 size: 12 residues. V dropped 4 bases and J dropped 5 bases, with 10 bases sitting between them. Germline V lookup: CDR1 SGHRS, CDR2 YFSETQ. The CDR3 here is CASSLSGNEQYF. DNA of the CDR3: TGCGCCAGCAGCCTCTCTGGCAACGAGCAGTACTTC.

The V call is TRBV19, the J call TRBJ2-7, with no clear D. The germline V and J ends were trimmed by 10 bases and 1 base, with 17 bases remaining between them. The CDR3 extends over 14 amino acids. The V gene's germline CDR1 is LNHDA and CDR2 SQIVND (reference sequence). For the CDR3, the DNA is TGTGCCACCGGAGACTTCCCCACTTCCTACGAGCAGTACTTC. Protein sequence: CATGDFPTSYEQYF. The variable domain in full, completed from reference TRBV19 and TRBJ2-7, reads DGGITQSPKYLFRKEGQNVTLSCEQNLNHDAMYWYRQDPGQGLRLIYYSQIVNDFQKGDIAEGYSVSREKKESFPLTVTSAQKNPTAFYLCATGDFPTSYEQYFGPGTRLTVT.

The rearrangement uses TRBV7-6 and TRBJ2-7; weak D call: TRBD2 (6 bases). The V end lost 0 bases, the J end lost 3 bases, and 15 bases lay between the germline ends. The CDR3 is 16 residues long. CDR1 is SGHVS and CDR2 is FNYEAQ in the germline V gene. This chain's CDR3 is CASSLAPTRRDYEQYF. CDR3 DNA: TGTGCCAGCAGCTTAGCCCCGACTAGAAGGGACTACGAGCAGTACTTC.

The count of this clone is one. The genes are TRBV2 and TRBJ1-2; 8 bases are shared with TRBD1. The CDR3 runs 14 residues. CDR1 SNHLY and CDR2 FYNNEI come from the germline V gene. V was pared by 6 bases and J by 7 bases, with 10 bases of the junction left unmatched. For the CDR3, the DNA is TGTGCCAGCAGCCGAGGACAGGGAAACGGTGGCTACACCTTC. It yields the protein CASSRGQGNGGYTF.

This clone has a single count. The chain carries TRBV14 and TRBJ1-2; the D is unclear. Germline lookup yields CDR1 SGHDN and CDR2 FVKESK. The germline V and J ends were trimmed by 3 bases and 4 bases, with 9 bases remaining between them. There are 13 residues in the CDR3. The CDR3 loop reads CASSHGQRYGYTF. Written as DNA, the CDR3 is TGTGCCAGCAGCCATGGGCAGCGCTATGGCTACACCTTC. Complete variable domain (other parts from reference TRBV14 and TRBJ1-2): EAGVTQFPSHSVIEKGQTVTLRCDPISGHDNLYWYRRVMGKEIKFLLHFVKESKQDESGMPNNRFLAERTGGTYSTLKVQPAELEDSGVYFCASSHGQRYGYTFGSGTRLTVV.

The gene calls are TRBV7-2 and TRBJ2-7; D is undetermined. The CDR3 has 14 amino acids. The germline V gene has CDR1 SGHTA and CDR2 FQGNSA. The V end was cut by 5 bases, the J end by 0 bases, with 11 bases between. The CDR3 loop reads CASSADPSSYEQYF. The DNA for the CDR3 is TGTGCCAGCAGCGCCGACCCGAGCTCCTACGAGCAGTACTTC.

This chain's CDR3 is CASSPTRASTDTQYF. CDR3 in DNA: TGTGCCAGCTCACCGACACGGGCTAGCACAGATACGCAGTATTTT. This chain joins TRBV18 and TRBJ2-3; D gene ambiguous. Trimming removed 3 bases at V and 0 bases at J, with 10 bases between. Germline V gene sequence: CDR1 KGHSH, CDR2 LQKENI. The CDR3 loop spans 15 amino acids. The complete variable domain, with remaining parts taken from reference TRBV18 and TRBJ2-3, reads NAGVMQNPRHLVRRRGQEARLRCSPMKGHSHVYWYRQLPEEGLKFMVYLQKENIIDESGMPKERFSAEFPKEGPSILRIQQVVRGDSAAYFCASSPTRASTDTQYFGPGTRLTVL.

The chain is built from TRBV6-2 or TRBV6-3 and TRBJ1-2; the D gene is possibly TRBD1 (6 bases). CDR3 length: 13 amino acids. Germline CDR1 is MNHEY and CDR2 is SVGEGT. V lost 5 bases and J lost 3, with 10 bases in between. The CDR3 sequence is CASSNREDYGYTF. CDR3 coding DNA: TGTGCCAGCAGTAACAGGGAGGACTATGGCTACACCTTC.

The CDR3 nucleotides are TGTGCCAGCAGCCCAGAGGACAGGGTACGGACCTTC. Translation: CASSPEDRVRTF. This rearrangement joins TRBV7-2 to TRBJ1-2, with 8 bases lining up with TRBD1. V shed 5 bases and J 14 bases; nucleotides not matched to a gene: 10. The CDR3 loop spans 12 amino acids. The V gene's germline CDR1 is SGHTA and CDR2 FQGNSA.

The CDR3 is CASSQMPPGVGNSYGYTF. CDR3 nucleotide sequence: TGTGCCAGCAGCCAGATGCCTCCAGGGGTGGGGAATAGCTATGGCTACACCTTC. The chain links TRBV3-1 (or the pseudogene TRBV3-2) to TRBJ1-2; the D gene is possibly TRBD1 (6 bases). There are 18 residues in the CDR3. V lost 3 bases and J 4 bases, leaving 24 bases between the germline ends. Germline values: CDR1 LGHDT, CDR2 YNNKEL (reference sequence).

The rearrangement links TRBV5-1 to TRBJ2-7; 7 positions match TRBD2. This CDR3 has 14 amino acids. The germline CDR1 and CDR2 sequences are SGHRS and YFSETQ. Germline trimming cut 5 bases from V and 0 bases from J; bases unmatched to any gene: 5. CDR3 DNA: TGCGCCAGCAGGGAAGCGGGGACCTCCTACGAGCAGTACTTC. Encoded protein: CASREAGTSYEQYF.

The chain uses TRBV14 and TRBJ2-3; D uncertain. Trimming took off 4 bases at V and 4 bases at J, with 6 bases between the two ends. The CDR3 sequence is 12 residues long. In germline, CDR1 is SGHDN, CDR2 FVKESK. The CDR3 here is CASSLIADTQYF. In DNA, the CDR3 is TGTGCCAGCAGCCTTATTGCAGATACGCAGTATTTT.

The rearrangement uses TRBV7-2 and TRBJ1-5; D unclear. Germline CDR1 SGHTA, CDR2 FQGNSA. The CDR3 is made up of 15 amino acids. Trimming shortened V by 3 bases and J by 6 bases, and 15 bases separated the two germline ends. The CDR3 spells CASSFGDGRFQPQHF. CDR3 sequence (DNA): TGTGCCAGCAGCTTTGGCGACGGAAGATTTCAGCCCCAGCATTTT.

The rearrangement joins TRBV5-1 to TRBJ1-2; D is uncertain. In germline, CDR1 is SGHRS, CDR2 YFSETQ. This CDR3 region has 14 residues. With 0 bases removed from V and 6 bases from J, the gap between germline ends came to 12 bases. The CDR3 nucleotides are TGCGCCAGCAGCTTGGTGTTAGGGAGAAATGGCTACACCTTC. This sequence encodes CASSLVLGRNGYTF. The entire variable domain, with the rest obtained from reference TRBV5-1 and TRBJ1-2, is as follows: KAGVTQTPRYLIKTRGQQVTLSCSPISGHRSVSWYQQTPGQGLQFLFEYFSETQRNKGNFPGRFSGRQFSNSRSEMNVSTLELGDSALYLCASSLVLGRNGYTFGSGTRLTVV.